Below, one T cell receptor (beta chain) is given with its context. The target antigen is unknown. The sample comes from a study of tumor and adjacent non-tumor tissue in lung cancer. About the research overall: Patients comprised roughly 12 adenocarcinoma, a couple of squamous cell carcinoma and 1 small cell lung cancer. Patients were aged about 30 to 76, 9 to 10 men and 4 to 6 women, stage I to III. Each sample yielded approximately 4 million productive TCRbeta reads on average.

The CDR3 has 14 amino acids. Germline V gene sequence: CDR1 MNHEY, CDR2 SVGAGI. The V gene lost 8 bases and the J gene lost 5 bases, with 18 bases spanning the gap. General study findings and limits: Significantly higher TCR diversity was found in tumor than normal lung.

The library came from three nested PCR rounds adapted from ARM-PCR protocols. MiXCR, applied by TCRdb to the multiplex PCR reads, yields one record per CDR3 protein. The sample lists 55,000 to 75,000 distinct CDR3 sequences; approximately 63% were seen once. RNA was extracted from bulk tissue without any cell sorting. V gene TRBV6-5 combines with J gene TRBJ1-1, with D uncertain. The sample was lung tumor tissue. The receptor comes from a man aged 50-59 years with non-small cell lung cancer. This chain's CDR3 is CASGSPWGETEAFF. As DNA, the CDR3 is TGTGCCAGCGGTTCTCCCTGGGGAGAGACTGAAGCTTTCTTT.